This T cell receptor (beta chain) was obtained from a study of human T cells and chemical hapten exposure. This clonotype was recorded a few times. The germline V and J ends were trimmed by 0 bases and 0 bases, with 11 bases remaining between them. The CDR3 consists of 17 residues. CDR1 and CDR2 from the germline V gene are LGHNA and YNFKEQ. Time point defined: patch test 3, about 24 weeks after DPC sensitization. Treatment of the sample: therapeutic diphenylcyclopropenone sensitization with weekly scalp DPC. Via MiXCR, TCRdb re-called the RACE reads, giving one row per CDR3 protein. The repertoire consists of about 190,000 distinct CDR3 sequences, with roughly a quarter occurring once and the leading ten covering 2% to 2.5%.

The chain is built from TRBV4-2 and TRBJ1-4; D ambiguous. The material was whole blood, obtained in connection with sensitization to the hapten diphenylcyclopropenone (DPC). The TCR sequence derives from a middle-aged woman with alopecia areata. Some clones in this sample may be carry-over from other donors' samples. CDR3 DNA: TGTGCCAGCAGCCAAGATCTAGCGGCCTCAACTAATGAAAAACTGTTTTTT. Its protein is CASSQDLAASTNEKLFF.